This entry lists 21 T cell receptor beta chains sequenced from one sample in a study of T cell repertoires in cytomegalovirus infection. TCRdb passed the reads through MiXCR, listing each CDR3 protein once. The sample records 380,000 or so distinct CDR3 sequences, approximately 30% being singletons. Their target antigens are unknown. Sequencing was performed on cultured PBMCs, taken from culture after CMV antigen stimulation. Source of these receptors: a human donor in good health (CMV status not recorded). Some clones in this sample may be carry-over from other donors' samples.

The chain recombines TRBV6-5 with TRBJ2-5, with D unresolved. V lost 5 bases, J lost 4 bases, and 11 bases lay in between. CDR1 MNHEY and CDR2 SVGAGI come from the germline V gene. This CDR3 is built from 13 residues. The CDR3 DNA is TGTGCCAGCAGTAACGGCGGTGGAGAGACCCAGTACTTC. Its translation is CASSNGGGETQYF.

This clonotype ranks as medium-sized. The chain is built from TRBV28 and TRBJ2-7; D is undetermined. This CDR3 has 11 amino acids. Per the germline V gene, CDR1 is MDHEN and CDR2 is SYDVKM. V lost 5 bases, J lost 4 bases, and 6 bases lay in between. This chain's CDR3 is CASSQVYEQYF. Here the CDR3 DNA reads TGTGCCAGCAGTCAAGTATACGAGCAGTACTTC.

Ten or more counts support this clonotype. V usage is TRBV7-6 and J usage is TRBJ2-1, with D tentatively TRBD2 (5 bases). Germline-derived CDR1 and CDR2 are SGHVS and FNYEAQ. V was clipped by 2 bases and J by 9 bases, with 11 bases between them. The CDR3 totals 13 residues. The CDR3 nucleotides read TGTGCCAGCAGCTTATTAACTGAGGGTGAGCAGTTCTTC. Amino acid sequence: CASSLLTEGEQFF. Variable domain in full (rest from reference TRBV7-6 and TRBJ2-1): GAGVSQSPRYKVTKRGQDVALRCDPISGHVSLYWYRQALGQGPEFLTYFNYEAQQDKSGLPNDRFSAERPEGSISTLTIQRTEQRDSAMYRCASSLLTEGEQFFGPGTRLTVL.

This chain's CDR3 is CASSPAGRRNEKLFF. CDR3 sequence (DNA): TGTGCCAGCAGTCCCGCAGGGCGCCGAAATGAAAAACTGTTTTTT. The rearrangement links TRBV12-3 or TRBV12-4 to TRBJ1-4; D is perhaps TRBD1 (5 bases). The V end was cut by 5 bases, the J end by 5 bases, with 15 bases between. CDR3 length: 15 amino acids.

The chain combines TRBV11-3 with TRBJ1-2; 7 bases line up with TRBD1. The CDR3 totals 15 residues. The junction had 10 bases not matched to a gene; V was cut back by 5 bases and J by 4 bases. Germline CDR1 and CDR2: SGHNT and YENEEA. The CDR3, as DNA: TGTGCCAGCAGCCCCTCCGGGACAGTGGGCTATGGCTACACCTTC. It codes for CASSPSGTVGYGYTF.

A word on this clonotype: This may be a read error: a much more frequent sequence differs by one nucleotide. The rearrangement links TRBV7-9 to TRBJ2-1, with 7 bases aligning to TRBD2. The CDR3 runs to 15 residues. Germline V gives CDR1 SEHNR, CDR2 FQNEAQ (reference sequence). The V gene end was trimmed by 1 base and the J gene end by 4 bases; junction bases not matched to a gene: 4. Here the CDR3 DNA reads TGTGCCAGCAGCTTAGTGGCTAGCGGTTACAATGAGCAGTTCTTC. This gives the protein CASSLVASGYNEQFF. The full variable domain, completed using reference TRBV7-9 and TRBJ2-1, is DTGVSQNPRHKITKRGQNVTFRCDPISEHNRLYWYRQTLGQGPEFLTYFQNEAQLEKSRLLSDRFSAERPKGSFSTLEIQRTEQGDSAMYLCASSLVASGYNEQFFGPGTRLTVL.

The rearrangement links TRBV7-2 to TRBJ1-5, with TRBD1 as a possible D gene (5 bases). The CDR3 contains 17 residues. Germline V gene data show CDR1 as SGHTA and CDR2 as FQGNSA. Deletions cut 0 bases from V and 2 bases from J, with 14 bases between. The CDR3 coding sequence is TGTGCCAGCAGCTTAGCGGTGGGGGTGCAGCGCAATCAGCCCCAGCATTTT. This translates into CASSLAVGVQRNQPQHF.

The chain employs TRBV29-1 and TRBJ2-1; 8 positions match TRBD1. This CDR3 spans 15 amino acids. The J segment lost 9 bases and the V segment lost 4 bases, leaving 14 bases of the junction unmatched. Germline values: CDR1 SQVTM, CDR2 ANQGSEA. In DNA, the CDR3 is TGCAGCGTTGCCTTCGGGACAGGAGTGTATTCTGAGCAGTTCTTC. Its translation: CSVAFGTGVYSEQFF.

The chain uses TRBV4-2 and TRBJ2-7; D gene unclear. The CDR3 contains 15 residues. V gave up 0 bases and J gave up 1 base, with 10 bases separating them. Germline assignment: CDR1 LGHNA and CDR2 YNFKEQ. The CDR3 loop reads CASSQDHAVSYEQYF. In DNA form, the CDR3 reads TGTGCCAGCAGCCAAGACCACGCGGTATCCTACGAGCAGTACTTC.

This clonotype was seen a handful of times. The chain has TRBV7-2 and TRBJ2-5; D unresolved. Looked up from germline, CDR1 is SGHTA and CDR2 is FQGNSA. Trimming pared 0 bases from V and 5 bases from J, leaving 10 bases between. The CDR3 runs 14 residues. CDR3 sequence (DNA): TGTGCCAGCAGCTTAGCGAAAGGGTTGGAGACCCAGTACTTC. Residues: CASSLAKGLETQYF.

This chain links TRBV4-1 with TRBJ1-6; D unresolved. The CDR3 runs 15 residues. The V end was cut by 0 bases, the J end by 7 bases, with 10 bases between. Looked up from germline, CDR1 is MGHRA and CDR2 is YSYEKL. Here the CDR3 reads CASSQEQVGNSPLHF. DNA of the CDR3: TGCGCCAGCAGCCAAGAGCAGGTCGGAAATTCACCCCTCCACTTT.

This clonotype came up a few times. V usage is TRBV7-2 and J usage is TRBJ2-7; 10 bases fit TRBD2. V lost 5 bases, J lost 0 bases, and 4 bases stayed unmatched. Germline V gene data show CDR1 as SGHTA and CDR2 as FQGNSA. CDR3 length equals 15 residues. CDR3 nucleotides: TGTGCCAGCAGCCAGGGGACTAGCGACTCCTACGAGCAGTACTTC. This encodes CASSQGTSDSYEQYF.

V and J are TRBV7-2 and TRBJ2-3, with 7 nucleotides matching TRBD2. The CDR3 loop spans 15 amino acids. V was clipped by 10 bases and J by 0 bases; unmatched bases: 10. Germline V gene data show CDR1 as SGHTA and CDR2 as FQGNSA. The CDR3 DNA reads TGTGCCAACATCTGGGGCGGGAGTAGCACAGATACGCAGTATTTT. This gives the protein CANIWGGSSTDTQYF.

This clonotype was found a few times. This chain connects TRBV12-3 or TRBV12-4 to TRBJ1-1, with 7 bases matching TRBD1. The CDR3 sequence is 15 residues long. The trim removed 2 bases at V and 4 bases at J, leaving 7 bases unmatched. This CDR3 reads CASSLKAGGFTEAFF. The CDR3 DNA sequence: TGTGCCAGCAGTTTAAAGGCAGGGGGTTTCACTGAAGCTTTCTTT.

In nucleotides, the CDR3 is TGTGCCAGTCTGACGGACACGAACACTGAAGCTTTCTTT. Amino acid sequence: CASLTDTNTEAFF. The chain combines TRBV19 with TRBJ1-1; tentative D call: TRBD1 (5 bases). CDR3 size: 13 residues. Germline lookup yields CDR1 LNHDA and CDR2 SQIVND (reference sequence). Trimming pared 8 bases from V and 1 base from J, leaving 11 bases between.

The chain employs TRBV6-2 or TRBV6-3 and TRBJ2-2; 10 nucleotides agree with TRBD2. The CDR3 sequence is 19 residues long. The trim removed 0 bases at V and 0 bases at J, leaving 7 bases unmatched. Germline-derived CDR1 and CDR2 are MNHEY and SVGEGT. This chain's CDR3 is CASSYSPSGSNPNTGELFF. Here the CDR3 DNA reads TGTGCCAGCAGTTACTCGCCTAGCGGGAGTAACCCGAACACCGGGGAGCTGTTTTTT.

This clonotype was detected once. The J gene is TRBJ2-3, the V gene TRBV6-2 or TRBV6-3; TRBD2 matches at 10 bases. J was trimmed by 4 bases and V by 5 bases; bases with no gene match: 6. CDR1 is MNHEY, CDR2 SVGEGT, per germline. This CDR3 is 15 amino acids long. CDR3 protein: CASSPLAGTPDTQYF. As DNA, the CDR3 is TGTGCCAGCAGTCCACTAGCGGGAACTCCAGATACGCAGTATTTT.

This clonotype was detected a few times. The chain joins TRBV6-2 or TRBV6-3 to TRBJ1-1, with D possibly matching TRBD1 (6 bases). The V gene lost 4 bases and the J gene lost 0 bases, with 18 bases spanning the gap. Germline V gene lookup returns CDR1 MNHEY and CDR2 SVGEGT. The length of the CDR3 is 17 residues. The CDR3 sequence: CASSSNPGTTLNTEAFF. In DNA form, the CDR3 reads TGTGCCAGCAGTTCTAATCCCGGGACAACTTTGAACACTGAAGCTTTCTTT.

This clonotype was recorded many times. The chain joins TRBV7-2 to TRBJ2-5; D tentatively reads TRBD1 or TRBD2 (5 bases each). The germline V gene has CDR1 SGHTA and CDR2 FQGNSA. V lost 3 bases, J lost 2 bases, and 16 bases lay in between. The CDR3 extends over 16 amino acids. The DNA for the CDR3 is TGTGCCAGCAGCTTCGGGCCCCCGGGGCAGCAAGAGACCCAGTACTTC. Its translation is CASSFGPPGQQETQYF.

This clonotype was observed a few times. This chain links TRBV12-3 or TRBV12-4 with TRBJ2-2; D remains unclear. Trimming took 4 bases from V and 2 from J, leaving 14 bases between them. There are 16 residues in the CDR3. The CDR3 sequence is CASSSILWPNTGELFF. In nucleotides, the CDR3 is TGTGCCAGCAGTTCCATATTATGGCCAAACACCGGGGAGCTGTTTTTT.

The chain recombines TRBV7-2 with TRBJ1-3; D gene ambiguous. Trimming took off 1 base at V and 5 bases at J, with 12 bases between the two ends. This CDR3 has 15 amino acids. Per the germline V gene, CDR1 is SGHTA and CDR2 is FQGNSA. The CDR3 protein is CASSLEAGRRNTIYF. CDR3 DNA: TGTGCCAGCAGCTTAGAGGCAGGACGAAGAAACACCATATATTTT.